This TCR beta chain was captured by sequencing in a study of T cells in Graves' hyperthyroidism and ophthalmopathy. Stable Graves' hyperthyroidism meant no ophthalmopathy progression within 18 months. Clinical symptoms, serum thyroxine and TRAb, thyroid ultrasound and orbital computed tomography were used for the diagnoses. Using 9.5 to 10 ml of fresh peripheral blood, PBMCs were prepared. Per the germline V gene, CDR1 is ENHRY and CDR2 is SYGVKD. Unmatched junction bases numbered 13, after V lost 4 bases and J lost 10 bases. This CDR3 spans 16 amino acids. Study-level results: In the blood, most expanded thyroid clonotypes above 0.001 appeared as well.

This clonotype showed up many times. Its matching antigen is unknown. The TCR beta CDR3 regions underwent amplification using RNA transcripts as the source. During a first-round RT-PCR of the TCR CDR3, the HTBI primer set was used. Each CDR3 protein gets one entry after TCRdb re-called the multiplex PCR reads with MiXCR. Altogether more than 550,000 distinct CDR3 sequences are present, roughly a sixth being singletons, with the ten largest covering 15% to 19%. The sample consisted of blood. The chain couples TRBV10-3 to TRBJ2-1, with 10 positions matching TRBD2. The sequence derives from a middle-aged man with Graves' hyperthyroidism. The CDR3 is CAISGTSGRAGREQFF. The CDR3 DNA is TGTGCCATCAGTGGAACCAGCGGGAGGGCCGGTCGAGAGCAGTTCTTC.